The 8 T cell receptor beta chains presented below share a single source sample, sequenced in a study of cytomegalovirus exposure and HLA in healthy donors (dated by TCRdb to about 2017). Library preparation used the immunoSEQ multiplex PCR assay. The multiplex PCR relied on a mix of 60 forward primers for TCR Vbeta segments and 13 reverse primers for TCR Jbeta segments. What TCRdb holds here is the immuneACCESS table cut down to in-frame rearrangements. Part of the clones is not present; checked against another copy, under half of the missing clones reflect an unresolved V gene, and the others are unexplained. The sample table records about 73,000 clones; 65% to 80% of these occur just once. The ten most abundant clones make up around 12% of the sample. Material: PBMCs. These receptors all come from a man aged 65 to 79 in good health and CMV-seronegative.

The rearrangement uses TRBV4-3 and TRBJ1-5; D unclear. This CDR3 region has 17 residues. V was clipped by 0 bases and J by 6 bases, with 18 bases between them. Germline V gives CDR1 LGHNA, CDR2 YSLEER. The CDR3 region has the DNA TGCGCCAGCAGCCAAGAGGCCTCAATTGACACAAGTCAGCCCCAGCATTTT. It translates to CASSQEASIDTSQPQHF.

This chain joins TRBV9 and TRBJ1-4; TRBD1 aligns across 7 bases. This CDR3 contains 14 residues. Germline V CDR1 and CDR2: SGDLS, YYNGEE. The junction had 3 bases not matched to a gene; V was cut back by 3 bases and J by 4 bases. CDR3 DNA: TGTGCCAGCAGCGCGGGACAGAGTAATGAAAAACTGTTTTTT. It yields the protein CASSAGQSNEKLFF. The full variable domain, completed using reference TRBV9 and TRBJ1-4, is DSGVTQTPKHLITATGQRVTLRCSPRSGDLSVYWYQQSLDQGLQFLIQYYNGEERAKGNILERFSAQQFPDLHSELNLSSLELGDSALYFCASSAGQSNEKLFFGSGTQLSVL.

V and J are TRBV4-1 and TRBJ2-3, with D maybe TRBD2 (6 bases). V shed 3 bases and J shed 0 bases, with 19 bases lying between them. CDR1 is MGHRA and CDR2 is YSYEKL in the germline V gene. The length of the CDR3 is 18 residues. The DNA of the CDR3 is TGCGCCAGCAGCCATCAATTGGGTCGGCGGGGTAGCACAGATACGCAGTATTTT. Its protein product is CASSHQLGRRGSTDTQYF.

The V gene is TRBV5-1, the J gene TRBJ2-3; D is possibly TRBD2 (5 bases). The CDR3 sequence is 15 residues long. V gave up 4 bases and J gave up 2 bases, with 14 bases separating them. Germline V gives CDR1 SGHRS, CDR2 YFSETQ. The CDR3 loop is CASSPDGKITDTQYF. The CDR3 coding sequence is TGCGCCAGCAGCCCGGACGGGAAGATCACAGATACGCAGTATTTT. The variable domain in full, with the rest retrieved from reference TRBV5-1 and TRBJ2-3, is KAGVTQTPRYLIKTRGQQVTLSCSPISGHRSVSWYQQTPGQGLQFLFEYFSETQRNKGNFPGRFSGRQFSNSRSEMNVSTLELGDSALYLCASSPDGKITDTQYFGPGTRLTVL.

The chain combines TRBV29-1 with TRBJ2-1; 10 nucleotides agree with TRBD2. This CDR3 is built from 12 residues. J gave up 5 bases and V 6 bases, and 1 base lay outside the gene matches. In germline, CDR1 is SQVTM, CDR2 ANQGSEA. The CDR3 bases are TGCAGCGTCGGACTAGCGGACAATGAGCAGTTCTTC. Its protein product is CSVGLADNEQFF.

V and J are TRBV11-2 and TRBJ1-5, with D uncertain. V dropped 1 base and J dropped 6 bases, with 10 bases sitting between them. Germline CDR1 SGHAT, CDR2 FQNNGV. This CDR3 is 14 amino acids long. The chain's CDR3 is CASSLVGSSQPQHF. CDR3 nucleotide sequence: TGTGCCAGCAGCTTAGTCGGGAGTAGTCAGCCCCAGCATTTT.

The DNA for the CDR3 is TGTGCCAGCAGTGGCCCTCCCGCGAAACTAGCGGGAACGGGAGAGACCCAGTACTTC. Translating gives CASSGPPAKLAGTGETQYF. The rearrangement joins TRBV2 to TRBJ2-5; TRBD2 matches at 10 bases. The length of the CDR3 is 19 residues. Germline V gene data show CDR1 as SNHLY and CDR2 as FYNNEI. Trimming at V came to 4 bases and at J to 4 bases, leaving 18 bases not matched to a gene.

The CDR3 spells CASSYEIAGMGEAQYF. The CDR3 nucleotides are TGTGCCAGCAGTTACGAGATAGCGGGAATGGGGGAGGCCCAGTACTTC. V is TRBV6-5 and J is TRBJ2-5, with 8 bases lining up with TRBD2. CDR3 length: 16 residues. Trimming removed 2 bases from V and 9 bases from J; junction bases left unmatched: 14. Per germline, CDR1 MNHEY and CDR2 SVGAGI.